The following is a TCR beta chain sequence with its context. The clone's antigen remains unknown. Base qualities were left out, and no much larger clone turns up one base away. The immunoSEQ Assay, a bias-controlled multiplex PCR, was used to amplify TCRbeta CDR3 regions from genomic DNA. Concerning the study's data processing: Within the assay, amplification of reference gene primers was used to estimate how many nucleated cells each sample contained. Sequence reads were collapsed and filtered to measure the absolute abundance of every unique TCRbeta CDR3 rearrangement. For each sample, productive Simpson clonality was calculated as the square root of Simpson's diversity index over productive rearrangements. Here the immuneACCESS table is served through TCRdb, limited to in-frame sequences with V and J called. Missing clones are a known gap in these copies; in checked studies unresolved V genes cover under half, and the rest lacks a known reason. That table furnishes V, J and clone size, whereas the DNA furnished D and trimming. This sample holds under 300,000 clones; around 86% were observed only once. The ten largest clones add up to approximately 4% of the sample.

The data belong to a study of blood T cell repertoires in COVID-19 (dated by TCRdb to 2020 to 2022). General notes on the study: Collaborator samples came from the United States, Italy and Spain and covered acute and convalescent phases of COVID-19. The repertoires were released in a freely available public database meant as a resource for research on the immune response to SARS-CoV-2. Nearly every sample came with metadata listing a de-identified subject ID, COVID-19 status, age in years and sex. The samples were drawn from the first 160 participants of the ongoing ImmuneRACE study and from 1,200 or so subjects provided by 6 global collaborators. Where available, HLA class I and class II types were taken from metadata supplied by the sample provider and were not determined by assay-based typing. Subjects who had been exposed to COVID-19, were actively infected with it, or had recovered from it provided the deeply sampled blood TCRbeta repertoires that made up the dataset. The material from the prospective study consisted of cDNA or gDNA derived from T cells, B-cell-depleted T cells, or PBMCs. Study-level results and caveats: The amount of clinical and demographic metadata varied by source and participant and was provided uncurated.

Each collaborating institution followed its own protocols to collect whole blood in K2EDTA tubes. For TCRbeta analysis, collaborators shipped samples in one of three forms: frozen whole blood, isolated PBMCs, or DNA extracted from either of those sample types. From the cysteine through the phenylalanine, the CDR3 covers 15 amino acids. This entry keeps only the CDR3 DNA: 45 bases, framed from base 1. From a lookup of the germline V gene, CDR1 and CDR2 are SGHDT and YYEEEE. After removal of 4 bases from V and 5 bases from J, the junction retains 9 bases not matched to a gene. The rearranged chain carries TRBV5-6 and TRBJ2-7, with 10 junctional bases fitting TRBD1. The origin of this receptor is a man younger than 35 with active or convalescent COVID-19. The sequenced material came from peripheral blood. The DNA reads TGTGCCAGCAGCGCTCCCGGGACAGGGGTTCACGAGCAGTACTTC. Its translation reads: CASSAPGTGVHEQYF.